Presented here are 17 T cell receptor beta chains from one specimen sequenced in a study of monozygotic twins with inflammatory bowel disease (dated 2019 in TCRdb). Receptor libraries were prepared by 5' RACE. Sequencing was performed on an Illumina HiSeq 2500. TCRdb reprocessed the public reads and reports one entry per CDR3 protein sequence, without DNA. The table held for this sample gives 300,000 to 400,000 distinct CDR3 sequences. Of the sample, 2% falls within the top ten clones. Source material: blood. Receptor source: a human donor with ulcerative colitis or Crohn's disease, or a healthy co-twin of an affected twin (not recorded which).

The genes are TRBV20-1 and TRBJ1-1; the TRBD1 assignment by TCRdb is unverifiable without DNA. Germline V lookup: CDR1 DFQATT, CDR2 SNEGSKA (reference sequence). This CDR3 has 18 amino acids. The chain's CDR3 is CSGVGVNRDSPRSTEAFF.

This sequence joins TRBV20-1 and TRBJ2-2; TCRdb indicates TRBD2, and absent DNA this call remains unverified. CDR3 length equals 16 residues. In germline, CDR1 is DFQATT, CDR2 SNEGSKA (reference sequence). The CDR3 spells CSAERLAGGGTGELFF.

V and J are TRBV5-6 and TRBJ2-7; TCRdb reports TRBD2, a call that lacks DNA to check it against. This CDR3 region has 17 residues. CDR1 SGHDT and CDR2 YYEEEE come from the germline V gene. The CDR3 sequence is CASSLDRAPGLSYEQYF.

The chain uses TRBV27 and TRBJ1-3; checking the TCRdb D call of TRBD1 is not possible without DNA. The CDR3 length is 16 residues. Germline V lookup: CDR1 MNHEY, CDR2 SMNVEV (reference sequence). The CDR3 sequence: CASSLGGPLSGNTIYF.

V is TRBV7-2 and J is TRBJ1-1; the TCRdb D gene call, TRBD1, has no DNA to confirm it. Germline V gene lookup returns CDR1 SGHTA and CDR2 FQGNSA. The CDR3 has 14 residues. The CDR3 loop reads CASSFYRGNTEAFF.

V usage is TRBV24-1 and J usage is TRBJ2-1; TCRdb's assignment of TRBD2 cannot be checked, as there is no DNA. The CDR3 extends over 14 amino acids. From germline, CDR1 is KGHDR and CDR2 SFDVKD. CDR3: CATSDLGLAGEQFF.

The genes are TRBV7-8 and TRBJ1-1; with no DNA, the TCRdb D assignment of TRBD1 cannot be verified. The CDR3 spans 13 residues. Germline V gene sequence: CDR1 SGHVS, CDR2 FQNEAQ. The CDR3 sequence: CASSLRQGAEAFF.

The J gene is TRBJ2-7, the V gene TRBV15; TCRdb outputs TRBD1, but without DNA this stays unchecked. This CDR3 has 14 residues. Per germline, CDR1 LNHNV and CDR2 YYDKDF (reference sequence). CDR3 amino acids: CATSASTGSYEQYF.

The V call is TRBV15, the J call TRBJ2-1; as DNA is missing, the TRBD2 call by TCRdb cannot be tested. The CDR3 spans 17 residues. Germline V gene lookup returns CDR1 LNHNV and CDR2 YYDKDF (reference sequence). The CDR3 reads CATSRDPGLAVYNEQFF.

The chain combines TRBV18 with TRBJ1-3; TCRdb picks TRBD1, but there is no DNA to check that call. The CDR3 extends over 16 amino acids. In germline, CDR1 is KGHSH, CDR2 LQKENI. CDR3 amino acids: CASSPGQPTSGNTIYF.

This chain's CDR3 is CASSPLGGYEQYF. The gene calls are TRBV6-5 and TRBJ2-7; checking the TCRdb D call of TRBD1 is not possible without DNA. This CDR3 comprises 13 residues. CDR1 and CDR2 from the germline V gene are MNHEY and SVGAGI.

V and J are TRBV28 and TRBJ2-5. Germline V CDR1 and CDR2: MDHEN, SYDVKM. This CDR3 is 13 amino acids long. CDR3 residues: CASSFGDMETQYF.

The CDR3 loop reads CASRIHFSRDKDRVQEKLFF. The chain couples TRBV4-1 to TRBJ1-4; TCRdb returns TRBD1, unconfirmable since there is no DNA. The germline V gene encodes CDR1 MGHRA and CDR2 YSYEKL. The CDR3 totals 20 residues.

This sequence joins TRBV3-1 and TRBJ2-1; TCRdb outputs TRBD2, but without DNA this stays unchecked. The CDR3 has 18 residues. Per the germline V gene, CDR1 is LGHDT and CDR2 is YNNKEL (reference sequence). The CDR3: CASSQRTSGRVGYNEQFF.

The J gene is TRBJ1-2, the V gene TRBV20-1; TCRdb picks TRBD1, but there is no DNA to check that call. Germline CDR1 is DFQATT and CDR2 is SNEGSKA (reference sequence). CDR3 length: 12 amino acids. The CDR3 sequence: CSATEQGWGYTF.

The V gene is TRBV6-1, the J gene TRBJ2-3; as DNA is missing, the TRBD1 call by TCRdb cannot be tested. CDR1 is MNHNS and CDR2 is SASEGT in the germline V gene. CDR3 length equals 12 residues. CDR3: CASRGPAYTQYF.

The chain carries TRBV20-1 and TRBJ2-4; TCRdb returns TRBD2, unconfirmable since there is no DNA. In germline, CDR1 is DFQATT, CDR2 SNEGSKA (reference sequence). This CDR3 region has 17 residues. CDR3 sequence: CSARVIRGDLAKNIQYF.